The next 23 T cell receptor beta chains were all read from a single sample in a study of T-cell reconstitution after alpha-beta-depleted transplantation in children. The TCRbeta library was prepared with unique molecular identifiers. TCRdb processed the PCR reads anew with MiXCR; each CDR3 protein has one entry. Here the sample spans around 700,000 distinct CDR3 sequences, around 13% being singletons. The sample consisted of PBMCs, taken before TCRalphabeta/CD19-depleted stem cell transplant. Source of these receptors: a girl aged 2 to 10 with congenital amegakaryocytic thrombocytopenia, due to receive a stem cell transplant.

Regarding this clonotype: One end of the junction is discordant with germline, which a read error may explain. The chain recombines TRBV20-1 with TRBJ2-1; D possibly corresponds to TRBD2 (5 bases). This CDR3 is 14 amino acids long. Germline V CDR1 and CDR2: DFQATT, SNEGSKA (reference sequence). CDR3 DNA sequence: TGCTGTGCTAGAAGCGGAGCCTCCTACAATGAGCAGTTCTTC. Protein: CCARSGASYNEQFF.

The sample holds a few counts of this clonotype. The chain recombines TRBV27 with TRBJ1-4, with 8 positions matching TRBD1. The trim removed 6 bases at V and 8 bases at J, leaving 20 bases unmatched. Germline V gene sequence: CDR1 MNHEY, CDR2 SMNVEV (reference sequence). This CDR3 comprises 18 residues. CDR3 residues: CASSSNGQGWGYEEKLFF. CDR3 DNA: TGTGCCAGCAGCTCCAATGGACAGGGATGGGGCTATGAGGAAAAACTGTTTTTT.

This clonotype was detected many times. The chain links TRBV27 to TRBJ2-1; 8 bases are a match to TRBD2. This CDR3 comprises 13 residues. CDR1 is MNHEY and CDR2 is SMNVEV in the germline V gene (reference sequence). The ends lost 5 bases at V and 6 bases at J; junction bases unmatched: 3. The CDR3 loop is CASSPGLVNEQFF. The CDR3 nucleotides read TGTGCCAGCAGTCCGGGACTAGTCAATGAGCAGTTCTTC.

V usage is TRBV5-5 and J usage is TRBJ2-2; tentatively, D is TRBD1 or TRBD2 (5 bases each). The CDR3 contains 16 residues. Germline V gene sequence: CDR1 SGHKS, CDR2 YYEKEE (reference sequence). Deletions cut 4 bases from V and 0 bases from J, with 13 bases between. This CDR3 reads CASSPWDGPNTGELFF. The CDR3 coding sequence is TGTGCCAGCAGCCCTTGGGACGGTCCGAACACCGGGGAGCTGTTTTTT. The entire variable domain, with the rest obtained from reference TRBV5-5 and TRBJ2-2, is as follows: DAGVTQSPTHLIKTRGQQVTLRCSPISGHKSVSWYQQVLGQGPQFIFQYYEKEERGRGNFPDRFSARQFPNYSSELNVNALLLGDSALYLCASSPWDGPNTGELFFGEGSRLTVL.

The chain joins TRBV5-1 to TRBJ2-7, with TRBD1 as a possible D gene (5 bases). CDR1 is SGHRS, CDR2 YFSETQ, per germline. This CDR3 has 14 residues. Trimming removed 4 bases at V and 3 bases at J, with 14 bases between. The CDR3 DNA follows: TGCGCCAGCAGCGCCGACAGTAAACGCTACGAGCAGTACTTC. It is translated as CASSADSKRYEQYF.

This clonotype came up a few times. The CDR3 DNA is TGTGCCAGCAGCTTATCGTCCGCGACTCAAGAGACCCAGTACTTC. It codes for CASSLSSATQETQYF. V is TRBV7-9 and J is TRBJ2-5; D is undetermined. Trimming took off 2 bases at V and 2 bases at J, with 12 bases between the two ends. From germline, CDR1 is SEHNR and CDR2 FQNEAQ (reference sequence). This CDR3 spans 15 amino acids.

This clonotype has only a few counts. The chain couples TRBV7-9 to TRBJ2-7, with 11 bases identical to TRBD2. Trimming removed 4 bases from V and 3 bases from J; junction bases left unmatched: 5. Germline CDR1 SEHNR, CDR2 FQNEAQ (reference sequence). The CDR3 length is 15 residues. The CDR3 loop reads CASSSTSGSIYEQYF. The CDR3 coding sequence is TGTGCCAGCAGCTCAACTAGCGGGAGCATCTACGAGCAGTACTTC.

The sample holds many counts of this clonotype. This chain links TRBV15 with TRBJ2-7; maybe TRBD2 (5 bases). The CDR3 is made up of 15 amino acids. Germline CDR1 is LNHNV and CDR2 is YYDKDF (reference sequence). V lost 0 bases to trimming and J lost 3 bases, with 12 bases between them. The CDR3 is CATSRELDSIYEQYF. CDR3 in DNA: TGTGCCACCAGCAGAGAACTAGATTCTATCTACGAGCAGTACTTC.

This clonotype was seen only a few times. V is TRBV20-1 and J is TRBJ2-2; tentative D call: TRBD2 (6 bases). Trimming removed 3 bases at V and 1 base at J, with 12 bases between. The CDR3 loop spans 15 amino acids. Germline lookup yields CDR1 DFQATT and CDR2 SNEGSKA (reference sequence). The CDR3 region is CSASERAKNTGELFF. CDR3 coding DNA: TGCAGTGCTAGCGAGCGGGCCAAGAACACCGGGGAGCTGTTTTTT.

This chain joins TRBV7-9 and TRBJ2-7, with D possibly TRBD2 on 7 matching bases. Germline-derived CDR1 and CDR2 are SEHNR and FQNEAQ (reference sequence). This CDR3 is 16 amino acids long. V lost 5 bases and J 0 bases, leaving 17 bases between the germline ends. CDR3 DNA: TGTGCCAGCAGCCCTCCGGGGGGCTATCCCTCCTACGAGCAGTACTTC. It yields the protein CASSPPGGYPSYEQYF.

This clonotype was picked up a small number of times. The V call is TRBV3-1, the J call TRBJ1-5; D uncertain. The CDR3 length is 14 residues. Trimming removed 0 bases from V and 5 bases from J, with 8 bases in between. CDR1 is LGHDT and CDR2 is YNNKEL in the germline V gene (reference sequence). The CDR3 DNA is TGTGCCAGCAGCCAAGAGTCGGGGTATCAGCCCCAGCATTTT. This codes for CASSQESGYQPQHF. Filled out from reference TRBV3-1 and TRBJ1-5, the complete variable domain reads DTAVSQTPKYLVTQMGNDKSIKCEQNLGHDTMYWYKQDSKKFLKIMFSYNNKELIINETVPNRFSPKSPDKAHLNLHINSLELGDSAVYFCASSQESGYQPQHFGDGTRLSIL.

The J gene is TRBJ2-7, the V gene TRBV28; D is possibly TRBD1 or TRBD2 (5 bases each). The CDR3 runs 16 residues. V lost 5 bases and J 2 bases, leaving 19 bases between the germline ends. The germline CDR1 and CDR2 sequences are MDHEN and SYDVKM. Written as DNA, the CDR3 is TGTGCCAGCAGTGCCGCCCGGGACCTCGGGACCTACGAGCAGTACTTC. It translates to CASSAARDLGTYEQYF.

This clonotype occurred a few times. The V and J genes are TRBV20-1 and TRBJ2-3, with D unclear. The V gene lost 3 bases and the J gene lost 2 bases, with 12 bases spanning the gap. Germline V gene sequence: CDR1 DFQATT, CDR2 SNEGSKA (reference sequence). The CDR3 is made up of 14 amino acids. The CDR3 region has the DNA TGCAGTGCTAGCATCGCGGAGTACACAGATACGCAGTATTTT. It is translated as CSASIAEYTDTQYF.

V and J are TRBV12-5 and TRBJ1-1; 7 bases align to TRBD1. V lost 3 bases and J lost 0; bases outside the gene matches: 10. The CDR3 contains 17 residues. Germline-derived CDR1 and CDR2 are LGHNT and FRNRAP. For the CDR3, the DNA is TGTGCTAGTGGTTTCTCCCAGGGGGAGCTTATGAACACTGAAGCTTTCTTT. It encodes CASGFSQGELMNTEAFF.

This sequence joins TRBV5-5 and TRBJ1-1, with a tentative D call TRBD1 (6 bases). Trimming pared 6 bases from V and 3 bases from J, leaving 15 bases between. This CDR3 region has 14 residues. The V gene's germline CDR1 is SGHKS and CDR2 YYEKEE (reference sequence). In nucleotides, the CDR3 is TGTGCCAGCACCTTTGACAGGATGCACACTGAAGCTTTCTTT. Protein sequence: CASTFDRMHTEAFF.

This clonotype was detected only a few times. The J gene is TRBJ2-5, the V gene TRBV24-1; no reliable D call. Trimming cost V 4 bases and J 1 base, with 12 bases left between them. Germline-derived CDR1 and CDR2 are KGHDR and SFDVKD. CDR3 length equals 15 residues. In nucleotides, the CDR3 is TGTGCCACCAGTGACCGAAGGCTGGGCCAAGAGACCCAGTACTTC. Translating it yields CATSDRRLGQETQYF.

The V and J genes are TRBV5-5 and TRBJ2-1, with 9 bases fitting TRBD1. The germline V gene has CDR1 SGHKS and CDR2 YYEKEE (reference sequence). The CDR3 has 15 residues. The J segment lost 8 bases and the V segment lost 0 bases, leaving 6 bases of the junction unmatched. This CDR3 is CASSLGTDRGYEQFF. The CDR3 region has the DNA TGTGCCAGCAGCTTGGGGACGGACAGGGGCTATGAGCAGTTCTTC.

This clonotype was found many times. The chain employs TRBV20-1 and TRBJ1-1; D is unresolved. Germline V gives CDR1 DFQATT, CDR2 SNEGSKA (reference sequence). V lost 6 bases and J 9 bases, leaving 11 bases between the germline ends. This CDR3 has 10 residues. CDR3 protein: CSAPWNKAFF. The CDR3 nucleotides read TGCAGTGCCCCGTGGAATAAAGCTTTCTTT.

This clonotype was recorded at least ten times. The J gene is TRBJ1-1, the V gene TRBV5-1, with D possibly matching TRBD1 (6 bases). The germline gives CDR1 SGHRS, CDR2 YFSETQ. The CDR3 loop spans 16 amino acids. V was cut by 4 bases and J by 4 bases, with 20 bases left in between. The CDR3 nucleotides are TGCGCCAGCAGCCTGGTGTCTCGTGGGGGCGTCACTGAAGCTTTCTTT. Residues: CASSLVSRGGVTEAFF.

Ten or more counts support this clonotype. V is TRBV5-1 and J is TRBJ2-7; D is undetermined. The germline V and J ends were trimmed by 5 bases and 0 bases, with 9 bases remaining between them. Germline loops: CDR1 SGHRS, CDR2 YFSETQ. This CDR3 has 13 amino acids. The CDR3 nucleotides read TGCGCCAGCAGGTATATTAGCTCCTACGAGCAGTACTTC. Translating gives CASRYISSYEQYF.

As concerns this clonotype: One base away lies a much larger clone, so this may be a sequencing read error. The final CDR3 position lacks the conserved phenylalanine or tryptophan, pointing to a likely read error. This chain uses TRBV5-1 with TRBJ2-7, with 8 bases lining up with TRBD2. The CDR3 is 15 residues long. With 0 bases clipped from V and 2 bases from J, the junction kept 4 bases outside the gene matches. Germline-derived CDR1 and CDR2 are SGHRS and YFSETQ. The CDR3 DNA reads TGCGCCAGCAGCTTGGACCTAGCGGGTCCCTACGAGCAGTACCTC. It codes for CASSLDLAGPYEQYL.

This chain joins TRBV2 and TRBJ2-2; 9 nucleotides match TRBD1. This CDR3 region has 16 residues. V shed 6 bases, J shed 5 bases, and the junction held 10 bases outside the gene matches. Germline V CDR1 and CDR2: SNHLY, FYNNEI. The CDR3 spells CASRPTGGPLTGELFF. Here the CDR3 DNA reads TGTGCCAGCAGACCCACAGGGGGCCCATTGACCGGGGAGCTGTTTTTT. The full variable domain, rest sourced from reference TRBV2 and TRBJ2-2, is EPEVTQTPSHQVTQMGQEVILRCVPISNHLYFYWYRQILGQKVEFLVSFYNNEISEKSEIFDDQFSVERPDGSNFTLKIRSTKLEDSAMYFCASRPTGGPLTGELFFGEGSRLTVL.

This clonotype was counted a few times. V usage is TRBV20-1 and J usage is TRBJ2-7; tentative D call: TRBD1 (5 bases). Trimming removed 6 bases from V and 5 bases from J, with 20 bases in between. This CDR3 contains 14 residues. CDR1 and CDR2 from the germline V gene are DFQATT and SNEGSKA (reference sequence). The CDR3 coding sequence is TGCAGTGCCATTCAGGAGACAGCCCAAGACGAGCAGTACTTC. Translated, it gives CSAIQETAQDEQYF.